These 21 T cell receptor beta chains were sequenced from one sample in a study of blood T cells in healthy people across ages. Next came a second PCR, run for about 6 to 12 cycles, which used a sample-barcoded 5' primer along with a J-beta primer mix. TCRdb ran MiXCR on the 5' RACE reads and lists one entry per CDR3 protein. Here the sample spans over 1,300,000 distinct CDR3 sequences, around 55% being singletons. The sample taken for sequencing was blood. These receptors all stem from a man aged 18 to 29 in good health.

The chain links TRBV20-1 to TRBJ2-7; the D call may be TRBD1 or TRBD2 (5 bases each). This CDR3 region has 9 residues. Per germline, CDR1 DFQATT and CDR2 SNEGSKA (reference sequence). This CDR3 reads CSTNLGPYF. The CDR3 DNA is TGCAGCACAAACTTGGGACCGTACTTC.

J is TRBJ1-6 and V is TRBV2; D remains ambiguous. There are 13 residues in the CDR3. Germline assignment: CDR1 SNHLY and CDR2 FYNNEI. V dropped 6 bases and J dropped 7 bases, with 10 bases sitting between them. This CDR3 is CASSGQRNSPLHF. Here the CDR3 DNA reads TGTGCCAGCAGCGGCCAGAGAAATTCACCCCTCCACTTT. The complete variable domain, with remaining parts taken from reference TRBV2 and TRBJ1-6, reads EPEVTQTPSHQVTQMGQEVILRCVPISNHLYFYWYRQILGQKVEFLVSFYNNEISEKSEIFDDQFSVERPDGSNFTLKIRSTKLEDSAMYFCASSGQRNSPLHFGNGTRLTVT.

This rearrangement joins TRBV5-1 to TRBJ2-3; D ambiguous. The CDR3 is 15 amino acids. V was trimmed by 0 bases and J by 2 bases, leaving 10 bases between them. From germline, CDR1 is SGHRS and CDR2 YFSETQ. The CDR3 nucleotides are TGCGCCAGCAGCTTGGTACCCTCGATCACAGATACGCAGTATTTT. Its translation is CASSLVPSITDTQYF.

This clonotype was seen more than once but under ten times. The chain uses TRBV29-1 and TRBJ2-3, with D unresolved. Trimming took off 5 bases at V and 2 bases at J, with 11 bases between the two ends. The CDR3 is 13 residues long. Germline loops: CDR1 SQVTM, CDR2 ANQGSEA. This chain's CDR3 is CSVLGLVTDTQYF. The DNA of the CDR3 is TGCAGCGTTCTAGGGCTCGTCACAGATACGCAGTATTTT.

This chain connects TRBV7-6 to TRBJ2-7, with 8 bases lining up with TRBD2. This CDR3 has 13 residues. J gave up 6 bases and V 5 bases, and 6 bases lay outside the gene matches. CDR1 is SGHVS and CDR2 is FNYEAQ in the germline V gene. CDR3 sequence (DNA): TGTGCCAGCAGCATATTAGCGGGAACCGAGCAGTACTTC. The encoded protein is CASSILAGTEQYF.

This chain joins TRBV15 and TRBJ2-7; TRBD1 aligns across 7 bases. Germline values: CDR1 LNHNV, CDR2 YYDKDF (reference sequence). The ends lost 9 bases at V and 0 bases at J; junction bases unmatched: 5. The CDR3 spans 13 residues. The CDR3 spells CATRTGRSYEQYF. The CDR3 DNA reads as TGTGCCACAAGGACAGGCCGCTCCTACGAGCAGTACTTC.

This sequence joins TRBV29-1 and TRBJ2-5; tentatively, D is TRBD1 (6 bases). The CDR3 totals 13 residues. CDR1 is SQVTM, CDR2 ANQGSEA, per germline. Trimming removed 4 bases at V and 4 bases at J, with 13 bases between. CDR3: CSVGYRAPETQYF. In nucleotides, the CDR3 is TGCAGCGTTGGTTACAGGGCCCCAGAGACCCAGTACTTC.

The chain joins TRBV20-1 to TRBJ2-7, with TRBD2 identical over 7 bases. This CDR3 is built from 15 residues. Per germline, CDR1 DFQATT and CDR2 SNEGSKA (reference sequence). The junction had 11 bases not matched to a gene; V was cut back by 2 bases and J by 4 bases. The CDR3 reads CSARLADRPPYEQYF. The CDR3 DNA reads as TGCAGTGCTAGACTAGCGGACCGACCCCCTTACGAGCAGTACTTC.

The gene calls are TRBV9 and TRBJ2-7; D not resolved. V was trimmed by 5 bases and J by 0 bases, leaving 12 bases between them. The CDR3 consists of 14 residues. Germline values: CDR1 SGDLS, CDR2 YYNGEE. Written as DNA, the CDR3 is TGTGCCAGCAGTGTGGGCGCCGGCTCCTACGAGCAGTACTTC. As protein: CASSVGAGSYEQYF.

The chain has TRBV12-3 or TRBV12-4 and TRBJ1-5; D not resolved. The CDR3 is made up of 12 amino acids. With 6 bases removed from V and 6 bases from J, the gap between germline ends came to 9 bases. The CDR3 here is CASRYGSQPQHF. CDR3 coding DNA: TGTGCCAGCAGGTACGGGAGTCAGCCCCAGCATTTT.

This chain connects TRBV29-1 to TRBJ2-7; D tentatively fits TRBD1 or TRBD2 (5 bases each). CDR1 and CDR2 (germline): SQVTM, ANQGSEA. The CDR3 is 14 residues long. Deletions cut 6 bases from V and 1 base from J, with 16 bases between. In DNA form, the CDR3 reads TGCAGCGTCGCCGGGACCGCAAGGTCCTACGAGCAGTACTTC. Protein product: CSVAGTARSYEQYF.

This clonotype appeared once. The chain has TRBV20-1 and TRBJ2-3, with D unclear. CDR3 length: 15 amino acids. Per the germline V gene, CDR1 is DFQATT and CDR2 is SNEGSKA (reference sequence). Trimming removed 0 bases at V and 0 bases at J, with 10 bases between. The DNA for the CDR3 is TGCAGTGCTAGAGATCAAGGGCAGAGCACAGATACGCAGTATTTT. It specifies CSARDQGQSTDTQYF.

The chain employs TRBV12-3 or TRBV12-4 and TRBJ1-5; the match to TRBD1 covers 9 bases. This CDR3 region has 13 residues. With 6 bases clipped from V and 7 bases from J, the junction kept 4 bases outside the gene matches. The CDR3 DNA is TGTGCCAGCAGGGGGACAGGGCCCCAGCCCCAGCATTTT. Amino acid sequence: CASRGTGPQPQHF.

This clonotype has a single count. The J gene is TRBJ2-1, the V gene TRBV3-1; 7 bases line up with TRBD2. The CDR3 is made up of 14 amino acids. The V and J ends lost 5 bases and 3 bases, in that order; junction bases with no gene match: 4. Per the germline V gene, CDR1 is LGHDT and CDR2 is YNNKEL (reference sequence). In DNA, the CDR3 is TGTGCCAGCAGCTCATGGACTAGCTACAATGAGCAGTTCTTC. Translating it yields CASSSWTSYNEQFF.

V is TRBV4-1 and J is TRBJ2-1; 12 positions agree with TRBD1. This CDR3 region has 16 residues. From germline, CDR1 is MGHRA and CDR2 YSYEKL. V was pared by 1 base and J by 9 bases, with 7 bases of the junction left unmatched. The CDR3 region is CASSQVRDRGQGEQFF. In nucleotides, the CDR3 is TGCGCCAGCAGCCAAGTTCGGGACAGGGGGCAGGGTGAGCAGTTCTTC.

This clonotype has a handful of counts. DNA of the CDR3: TGCAGCGTGGGCGAGTCTGGGCAGTACTTC. This encodes CSVGESGQYF. V usage is TRBV29-1 and J usage is TRBJ2-7; D not resolved. Trimming took off 6 bases at V and 9 bases at J, with 12 bases between the two ends. CDR1 is SQVTM and CDR2 is ANQGSEA in the germline V gene. The CDR3 contains 10 residues.

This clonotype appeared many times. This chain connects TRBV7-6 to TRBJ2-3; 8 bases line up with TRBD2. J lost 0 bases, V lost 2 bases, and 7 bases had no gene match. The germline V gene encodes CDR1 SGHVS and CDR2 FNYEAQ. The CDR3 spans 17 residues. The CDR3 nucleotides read TGTGCCAGCAGCTTATCCACTAGCGGTACTAGCACAGATACGCAGTATTTT. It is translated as CASSLSTSGTSTDTQYF. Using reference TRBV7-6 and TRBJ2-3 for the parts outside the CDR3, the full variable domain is GAGVSQSPRYKVTKRGQDVALRCDPISGHVSLYWYRQALGQGPEFLTYFNYEAQQDKSGLPNDRFSAERPEGSISTLTIQRTEQRDSAMYRCASSLSTSGTSTDTQYFGPGTRLTVL.

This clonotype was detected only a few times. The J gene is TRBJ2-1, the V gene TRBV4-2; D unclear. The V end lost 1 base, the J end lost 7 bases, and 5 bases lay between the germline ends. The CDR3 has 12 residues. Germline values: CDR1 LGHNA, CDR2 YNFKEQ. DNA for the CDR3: TGTGCCAGCAGCCAAGCGGTGAATGAGCAGTTCTTC. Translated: CASSQAVNEQFF.

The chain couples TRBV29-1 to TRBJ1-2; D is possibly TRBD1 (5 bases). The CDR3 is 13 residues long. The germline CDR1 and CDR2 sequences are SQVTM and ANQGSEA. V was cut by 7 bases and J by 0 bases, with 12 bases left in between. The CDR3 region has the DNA TGCAGCGCCAGACAGTCTGCTAACTATGGCTACACCTTC. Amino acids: CSARQSANYGYTF.

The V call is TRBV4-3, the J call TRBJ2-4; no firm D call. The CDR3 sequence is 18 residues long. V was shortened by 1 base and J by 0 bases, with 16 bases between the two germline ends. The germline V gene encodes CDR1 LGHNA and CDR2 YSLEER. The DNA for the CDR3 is TGCGCCAGCAGCCAAGTCCTATCTGAGGATCTAGCCAAAAACATTCAGTACTTC. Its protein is CASSQVLSEDLAKNIQYF.

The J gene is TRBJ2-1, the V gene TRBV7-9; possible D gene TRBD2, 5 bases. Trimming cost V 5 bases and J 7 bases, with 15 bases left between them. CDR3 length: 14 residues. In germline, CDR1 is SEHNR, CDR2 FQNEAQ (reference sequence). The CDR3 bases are TGTGCCAGCAGCCGAGCCTTACTAGGTAATGAGCAGTTCTTC. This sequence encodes CASSRALLGNEQFF. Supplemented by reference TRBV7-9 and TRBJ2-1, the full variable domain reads DTGVSQNPRHKITKRGQNVTFRCDPISEHNRLYWYRQTLGQGPEFLTYFQNEAQLEKSRLLSDRFSAERPKGSFSTLEIQRTEQGDSAMYLCASSRALLGNEQFFGPGTRLTVL.